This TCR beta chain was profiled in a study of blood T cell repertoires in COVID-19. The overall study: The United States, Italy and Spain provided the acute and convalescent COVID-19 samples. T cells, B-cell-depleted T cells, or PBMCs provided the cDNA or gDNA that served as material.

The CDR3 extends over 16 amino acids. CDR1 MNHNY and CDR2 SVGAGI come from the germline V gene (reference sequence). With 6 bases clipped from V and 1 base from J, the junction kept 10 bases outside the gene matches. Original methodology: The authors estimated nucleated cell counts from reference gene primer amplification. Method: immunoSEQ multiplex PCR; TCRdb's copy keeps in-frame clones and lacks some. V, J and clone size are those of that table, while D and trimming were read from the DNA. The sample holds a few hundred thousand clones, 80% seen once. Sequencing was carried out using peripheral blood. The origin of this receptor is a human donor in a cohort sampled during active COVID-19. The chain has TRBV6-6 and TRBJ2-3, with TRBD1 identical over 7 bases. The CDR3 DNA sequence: TGTGCCAGCAGCCCACGGTCTGGGACAGGCACAGATACGCAGTATTTT. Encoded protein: CASSPRSGTGTDTQYF.